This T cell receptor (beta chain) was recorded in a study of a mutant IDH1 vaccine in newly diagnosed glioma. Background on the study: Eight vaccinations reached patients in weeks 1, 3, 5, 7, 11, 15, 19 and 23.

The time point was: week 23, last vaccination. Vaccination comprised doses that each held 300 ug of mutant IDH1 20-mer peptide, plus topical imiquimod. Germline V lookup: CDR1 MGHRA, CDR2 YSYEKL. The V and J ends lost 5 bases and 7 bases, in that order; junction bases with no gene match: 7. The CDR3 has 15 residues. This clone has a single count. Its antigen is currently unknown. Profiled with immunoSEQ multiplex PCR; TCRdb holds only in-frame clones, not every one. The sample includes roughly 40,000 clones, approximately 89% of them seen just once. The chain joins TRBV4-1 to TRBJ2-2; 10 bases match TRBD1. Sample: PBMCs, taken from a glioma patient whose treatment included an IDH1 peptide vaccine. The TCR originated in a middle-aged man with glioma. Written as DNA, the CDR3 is TGCGCCAGCAGCAAGTTGGACAGGGGGATCGGGGAGCTGTTTTTT. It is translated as CASSKLDRGIGELFF.